Each of the 10 T cell receptor beta chains below was sequenced from the same sample in a study of blood T cell repertoires in COVID-19. The data were produced by immunoSEQ multiplex PCR, yet TCRdb's version contains in-frame clones alone and is incomplete. In the table there are around 160,000 clones, roughly 85% of which are singletons. Sample: peripheral blood. These receptors were collected from a man aged 60-69 years with acute or convalescent COVID-19.

The chain has TRBV29-1 and TRBJ2-3; TRBD1 matches 9 bases. This CDR3 has 17 amino acids. CDR1 is SQVTM, CDR2 ANQGSEA, per germline. V lost 0 bases, J lost 1 base, and 8 bases stayed unmatched. For the CDR3, the DNA is TGCAGCGTTGAAGATCGAAGGGACAGGGCACGCACAGATACGCAGTATTTT. Amino acid sequence: CSVEDRRDRARTDTQYF.

This chain uses TRBV15 with TRBJ1-3; weak D call: TRBD1 (5 bases). Trimming removed 8 bases from V and 0 bases from J, with 14 bases in between. Germline-derived CDR1 and CDR2 are LNHNV and YYDKDF (reference sequence). The CDR3 length is 15 residues. CDR3 nucleotides: TGTGCCACCGAGGGGAGGCGCAGCTCTGGAAACACCATATATTTT. Translation: CATEGRRSSGNTIYF.

CDR3 amino acids: CASSPLIRSMNTEAFF. The CDR3 DNA follows: TGTGCCAGCTCACCATTAATACGGTCCATGAACACTGAAGCTTTCTTT. The chain uses TRBV18 and TRBJ1-1; D not resolved. Per germline, CDR1 KGHSH and CDR2 LQKENI. The V end lost 2 bases, the J end lost 0 bases, and 13 bases lay between the germline ends. The CDR3 is 16 residues long.

This clone appeared once. The chain links TRBV6-6 to TRBJ1-1; the D is unclear. The germline V gene has CDR1 MNHNY and CDR2 SVGAGI (reference sequence). The CDR3 covers 15 residues. Trimming pared 0 bases from V and 1 base from J, leaving 9 bases between. The chain's CDR3 is CASSYSVRKNTEAFF. In nucleotides, the CDR3 is TGTGCCAGCAGTTACTCTGTCAGAAAGAACACTGAAGCTTTCTTT.

The chain recombines TRBV19 with TRBJ2-7, with 9 bases identical to TRBD1. V lost 4 bases and J lost 5; bases outside the gene matches: 9. The CDR3 loop spans 15 amino acids. Germline V CDR1 and CDR2: LNHDA, SQIVND (reference sequence). The CDR3 DNA reads as TGTGCCAGTAGTACCTTCGGGACAGGGAGGGACGAGCAGTACTTC. This codes for CASSTFGTGRDEQYF.

This clone was seen just once. The chain uses TRBV27 and TRBJ2-2; D gene uncertain. Germline CDR1 is MNHEY and CDR2 is SMNVEV (reference sequence). CDR3 size: 12 residues. V was trimmed by 6 bases and J by 5 bases, leaving 7 bases between them. The CDR3 protein is CASRRITGELFF. The CDR3 nucleotides read TGTGCCAGCAGGCGAATAACCGGGGAGCTGTTTTTT.

This chain joins TRBV3-1 (or the pseudogene TRBV3-2) and TRBJ1-6; D unresolved. The CDR3 covers 14 residues. The germline V gene has CDR1 LGHDT and CDR2 YNNKEL (reference sequence). Trimming cost V 1 base and J 4 bases, with 5 bases left between them. CDR3 bases: TGTGCCAGCAGCCAAGGCGATTATAATTCACCCCTCCACTTT. It yields the protein CASSQGDYNSPLHF.

The chain recombines TRBV29-1 with TRBJ1-1; possible D gene TRBD1, 6 bases. The CDR3 runs 13 residues. Trimming cost V 3 bases and J 2 bases, with 10 bases left between them. CDR1 and CDR2 (germline): SQVTM, ANQGSEA. The CDR3 DNA follows: TGCAGCGTTGAGGGGACATATAACACTGAAGCTTTCTTT. This encodes CSVEGTYNTEAFF. Complete variable domain (other parts from reference TRBV29-1 and TRBJ1-1): SAVISQKPSRDICQRGTSLTIQCQVDSQVTMMFWYRQQPGQSLTLIATANQGSEATYESGFVIDKFPISRPNLTFSTLTVSNMSPEDSSIYLCSVEGTYNTEAFFGQGTRLTVV.

This chain uses TRBV7-9 with TRBJ2-1; 15 bases fit TRBD2. Per the germline V gene, CDR1 is SEHNR and CDR2 is FQNEAQ (reference sequence). V lost 3 bases, J lost 9 bases, and 3 bases stayed unmatched. The CDR3 sequence is 15 residues long. The CDR3 region has the DNA TGTGCCAGCAGCTTGCGGACTAGCGGGAGGGGTGAGCAGTTCTTC. Residues: CASSLRTSGRGEQFF.

The chain has TRBV29-1 and TRBJ1-4, with 10 nucleotides matching TRBD1. After removal of 5 bases from V and 5 bases from J, the junction contained 5 bases not matched to a gene. Germline loops: CDR1 SQVTM, CDR2 ANQGSEA. The CDR3 runs to 14 residues. The CDR3: CSVPDRGGNEKLFF. The CDR3 DNA reads TGCAGCGTTCCGGACAGGGGGGGGAATGAAAAACTGTTTTTT.